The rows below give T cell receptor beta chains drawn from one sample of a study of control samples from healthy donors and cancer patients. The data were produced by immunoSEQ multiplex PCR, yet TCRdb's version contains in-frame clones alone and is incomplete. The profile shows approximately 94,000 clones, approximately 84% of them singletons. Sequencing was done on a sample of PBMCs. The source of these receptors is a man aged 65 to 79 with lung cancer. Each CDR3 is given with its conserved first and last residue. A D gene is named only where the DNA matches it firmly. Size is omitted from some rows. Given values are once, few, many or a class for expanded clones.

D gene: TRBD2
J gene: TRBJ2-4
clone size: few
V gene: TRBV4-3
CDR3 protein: CASSPQVQRGENIQYF
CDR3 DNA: TGCGCCAGCAGCCCCCAAGTACAGCGGGGGGAAAACATTCAGTACTTC

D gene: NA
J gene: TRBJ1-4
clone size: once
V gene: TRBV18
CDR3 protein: CASSQQNNEKLFF
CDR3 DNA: TGTGCCAGCTCCCAACAGAATAATGAAAAACTGTTTTTT

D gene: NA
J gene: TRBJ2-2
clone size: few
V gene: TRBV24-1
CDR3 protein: CATRGWGENTGELFF
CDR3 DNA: TGTGCCACCAGAGGGTGGGGAGAGAACACCGGGGAGCTGTTTTTT

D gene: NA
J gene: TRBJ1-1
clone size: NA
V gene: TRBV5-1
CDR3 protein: CASSRSNSGGAGTEAFF
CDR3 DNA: TGCGCCAGCAGCAGATCTAATTCCGGGGGCGCCGGCACTGAAGCTTTCTTT

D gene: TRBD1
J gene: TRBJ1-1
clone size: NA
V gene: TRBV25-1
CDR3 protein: CASRTGGTGTEAFF
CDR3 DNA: TGTGCCAGCAGAACAGGGGGGACCGGCACTGAAGCTTTCTTT

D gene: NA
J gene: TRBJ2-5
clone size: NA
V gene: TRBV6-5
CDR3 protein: CATLGGGLQETQYF
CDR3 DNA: TGTGCCACCCTGGGGGGGGGCCTCCAAGAGACCCAGTACTTC

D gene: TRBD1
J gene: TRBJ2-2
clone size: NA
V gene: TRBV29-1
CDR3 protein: CSAKGAGGELFF
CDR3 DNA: TGCAGCGCAAAGGGGGCTGGCGGGGAGCTGTTTTTT

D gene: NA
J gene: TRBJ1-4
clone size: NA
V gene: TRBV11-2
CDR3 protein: CASRLRVRVDEKLFF
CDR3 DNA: TGTGCCAGCAGACTGAGGGTGCGGGTGGACGAAAAACTGTTTTTT

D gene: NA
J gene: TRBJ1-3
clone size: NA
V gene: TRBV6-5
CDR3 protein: CASSSGTFGNTIYF
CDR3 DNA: TGTGCCAGCAGTTCCGGGACGTTCGGAAACACCATATATTTT

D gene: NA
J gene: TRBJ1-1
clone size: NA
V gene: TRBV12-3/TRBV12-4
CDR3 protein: CASSLRQRTEAFF
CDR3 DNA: TGTGCCAGCAGTTTAAGACAGAGGACTGAAGCTTTCTTT

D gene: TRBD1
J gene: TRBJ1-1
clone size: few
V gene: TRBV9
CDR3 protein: CASSVRDSRRAFF
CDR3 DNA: TGTGCCAGCAGCGTAAGGGACAGCCGTCGGGCTTTCTTT

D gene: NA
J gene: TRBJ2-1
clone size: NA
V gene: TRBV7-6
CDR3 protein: CASSYTVQQFF
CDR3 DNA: TGTGCCAGCAGCTACACCGTACAGCAGTTCTTC

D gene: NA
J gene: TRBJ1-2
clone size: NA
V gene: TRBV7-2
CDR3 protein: CASSLVAERPYGYTF
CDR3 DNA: TGTGCCAGCAGCTTAGTGGCAGAGCGGCCTTATGGCTACACCTTC

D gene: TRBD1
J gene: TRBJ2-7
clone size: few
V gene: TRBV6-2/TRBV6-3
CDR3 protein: CASSNRDRGFGQYF
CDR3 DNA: TGTGCCAGCAGCAACCGGGACAGGGGGTTCGGGCAGTACTTC

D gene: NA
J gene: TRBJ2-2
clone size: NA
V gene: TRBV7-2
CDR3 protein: CASSLVGELFF
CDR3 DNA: TGTGCCAGCAGCTTAGTTGGGGAGCTGTTTTTT

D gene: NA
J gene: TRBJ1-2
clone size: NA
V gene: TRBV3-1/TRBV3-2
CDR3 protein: CASSQGRGGPYGYTF
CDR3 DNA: TGTGCCAGCAGCCAAGGTCGGGGTGGCCCCTATGGCTACACCTTC

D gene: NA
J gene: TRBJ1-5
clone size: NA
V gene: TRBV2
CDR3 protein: CASSDAVGNQPQHF
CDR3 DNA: TGTGCCAGCAGTGACGCAGTAGGAAATCAGCCCCAGCATTTT

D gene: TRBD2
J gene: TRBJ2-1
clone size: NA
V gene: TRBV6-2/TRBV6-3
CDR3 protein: CASSRLAGAYNEQFF
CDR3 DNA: TGTGCCAGCAGCCGGCTAGCGGGAGCCTACAATGAGCAGTTCTTC

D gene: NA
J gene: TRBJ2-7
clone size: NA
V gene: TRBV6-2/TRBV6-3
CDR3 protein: CASSSRRSSYEQYF
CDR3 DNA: TGTGCCAGCAGTTCGCGACGGAGCTCCTACGAGCAGTACTTC

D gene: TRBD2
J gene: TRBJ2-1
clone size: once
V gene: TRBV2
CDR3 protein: CASSGRLAGMYEQFF
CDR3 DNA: TGTGCCAGCAGTGGGCGTCTAGCGGGGATGTATGAGCAGTTCTTC

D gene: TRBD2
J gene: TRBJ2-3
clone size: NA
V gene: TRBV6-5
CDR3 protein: CASTKGLAGVEYF
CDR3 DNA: TGTGCCAGCACCAAAGGACTAGCGGGTGTAGAGTATTTT

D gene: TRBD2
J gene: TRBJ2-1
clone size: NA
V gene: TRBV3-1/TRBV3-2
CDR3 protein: CASSRLAGGNNEQFF
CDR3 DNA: TGTGCCAGCAGCCGCCTAGCGGGGGGGAACAATGAGCAGTTCTTC

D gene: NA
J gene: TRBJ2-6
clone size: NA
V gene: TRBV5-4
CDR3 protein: CASSSRGANVLTF
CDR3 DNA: TGTGCCAGCAGCAGCCGGGGGGCCAACGTCCTGACTTTC

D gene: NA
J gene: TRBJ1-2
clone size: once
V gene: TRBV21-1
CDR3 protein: CASSSSGTGDYGYTF
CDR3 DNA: TGTGCCAGCAGCTCGTCTGGGACAGGGGACTATGGCTACACCTTC

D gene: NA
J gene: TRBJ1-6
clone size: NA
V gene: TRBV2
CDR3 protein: CASNTAHNSPLHF
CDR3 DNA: TGTGCCAGCAATACGGCTCATAATTCACCCCTCCACTTT

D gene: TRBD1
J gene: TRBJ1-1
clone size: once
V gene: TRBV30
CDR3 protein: CAWNRGMNTEAFF
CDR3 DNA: TGTGCCTGGAACAGGGGGATGAACACTGAAGCTTTCTTT

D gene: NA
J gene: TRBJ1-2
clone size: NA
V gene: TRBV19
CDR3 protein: CASSTATGPYGYTF
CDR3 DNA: TGTGCCAGTAGTACAGCCACAGGGCCCTATGGCTACACCTTC

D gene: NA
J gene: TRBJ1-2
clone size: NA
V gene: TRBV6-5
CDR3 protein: CARNPSSTPDGYTF
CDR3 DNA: TGTGCCAGGAACCCCAGCTCCACGCCGGATGGCTACACCTTC

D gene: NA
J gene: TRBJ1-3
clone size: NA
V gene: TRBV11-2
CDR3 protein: CASSSATVTIYF
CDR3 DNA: TGTGCCAGCAGCTCGGCCACTGTCACCATATATTTT

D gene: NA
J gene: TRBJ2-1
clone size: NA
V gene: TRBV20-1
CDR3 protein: CSASGGSSYNEQFF
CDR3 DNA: TGCAGTGCTAGTGGGGGGAGCTCCTACAATGAGCAGTTCTTC

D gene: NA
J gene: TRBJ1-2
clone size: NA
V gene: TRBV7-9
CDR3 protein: CASSLGRGAEGYTF
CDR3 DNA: TGTGCCAGCAGCTTAGGTAGGGGAGCTGAGGGCTACACCTTC

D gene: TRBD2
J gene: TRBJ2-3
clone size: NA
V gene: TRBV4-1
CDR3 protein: CASSHPLGLSTQYF
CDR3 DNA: TGCGCCAGCAGCCATCCCCTGGGACTATCTACGCAGTATTTT

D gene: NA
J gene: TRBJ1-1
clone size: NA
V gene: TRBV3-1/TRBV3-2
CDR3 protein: CASSQDGQGRGYTEAFF
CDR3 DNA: TGTGCCAGCAGCCAAGATGGGCAGGGAAGAGGCTACACTGAAGCTTTCTTT

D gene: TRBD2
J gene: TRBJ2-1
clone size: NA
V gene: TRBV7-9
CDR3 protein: CASSPGTRVNEQFF
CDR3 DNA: TGTGCCAGCAGCCCAGGGACTAGAGTGAATGAGCAGTTCTTC

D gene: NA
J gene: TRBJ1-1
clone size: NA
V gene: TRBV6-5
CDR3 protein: CASSGGHLVTEAFF
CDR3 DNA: TGTGCCAGCAGCGGGGGACATTTAGTCACTGAAGCTTTCTTT

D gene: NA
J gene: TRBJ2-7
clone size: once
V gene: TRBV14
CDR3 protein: CASSQVTGPYEQYF
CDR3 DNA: TGTGCCAGCAGCCAAGTTACAGGGCCCTACGAGCAGTACTTC

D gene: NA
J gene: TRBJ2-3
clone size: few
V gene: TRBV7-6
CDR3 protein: CASSLVGGKTDTQYF
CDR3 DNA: TGTGCCAGCAGCTTAGTTGGGGGTAAGACAGATACGCAGTATTTT

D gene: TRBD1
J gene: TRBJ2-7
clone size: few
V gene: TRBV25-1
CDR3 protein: CASSGQGKQYF
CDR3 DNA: TGTGCCAGCAGTGGACAGGGCAAGCAGTACTTC

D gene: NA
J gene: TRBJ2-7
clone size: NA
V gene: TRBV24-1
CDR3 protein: CATSPGPPVGEQYF
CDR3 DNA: TGTGCCACCAGTCCGGGACCTCCCGTGGGAGAGCAGTACTTC

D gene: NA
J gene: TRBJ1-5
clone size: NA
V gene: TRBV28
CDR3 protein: CASSLKGVGQPQHF
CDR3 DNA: TGTGCCAGCAGTTTAAAGGGGGTGGGCCAGCCCCAGCATTTT

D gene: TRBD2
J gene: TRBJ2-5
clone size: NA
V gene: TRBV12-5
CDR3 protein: CASGQIAGGEETQYF
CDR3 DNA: TGTGCTAGTGGTCAGATAGCGGGGGGGGAGGAGACCCAGTACTTC

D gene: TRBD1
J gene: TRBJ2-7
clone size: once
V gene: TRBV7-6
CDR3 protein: CASSLMDRANEQYF
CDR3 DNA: TGTGCCAGCAGCTTAATGGACAGGGCGAACGAGCAGTACTTC

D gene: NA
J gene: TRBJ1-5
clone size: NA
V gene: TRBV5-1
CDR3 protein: CASSPDGYSNQPQHF
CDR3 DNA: TGCGCCAGCAGTCCGGACGGATATAGCAATCAGCCCCAGCATTTT

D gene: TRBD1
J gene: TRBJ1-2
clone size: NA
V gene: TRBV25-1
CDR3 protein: CASRPGGVRGYTF
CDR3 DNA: TGTGCCAGCAGGCCAGGGGGGGTCAGAGGCTACACCTTC

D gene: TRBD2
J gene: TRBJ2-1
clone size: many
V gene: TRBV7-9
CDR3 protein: CASSTETGRGSSYNEQFF
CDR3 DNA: TGTGCCAGCAGCACGGAGACTGGGCGGGGGAGCTCCTACAATGAGCAGTTCTTC

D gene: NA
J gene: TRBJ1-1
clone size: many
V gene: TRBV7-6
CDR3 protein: CASSSPQNWEAFF
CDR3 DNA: TGTGCCAGCAGCTCCCCACAGAACTGGGAAGCTTTCTTT

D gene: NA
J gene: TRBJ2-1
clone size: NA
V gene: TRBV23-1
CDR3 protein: CASSHPDYPPHNEQFF
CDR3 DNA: TGCGCCAGCAGTCATCCGGACTACCCCCCCCACAATGAGCAGTTCTTC

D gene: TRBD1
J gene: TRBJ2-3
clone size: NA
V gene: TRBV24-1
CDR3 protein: CATSDSDRDRVRDTQYF
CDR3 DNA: TGTGCCACCAGTGACTCTGACCGGGACAGGGTAAGAGATACGCAGTATTTT

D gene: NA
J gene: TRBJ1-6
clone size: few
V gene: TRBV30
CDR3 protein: CAWSSNSPLHF
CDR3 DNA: TGTGCCTGGAGTTCAAATTCACCCCTCCACTTT

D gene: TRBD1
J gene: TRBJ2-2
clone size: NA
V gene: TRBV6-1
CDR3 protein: CASSERQGWAGELFF
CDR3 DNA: TGTGCCAGCAGTGAACGACAGGGATGGGCCGGGGAGCTGTTTTTT

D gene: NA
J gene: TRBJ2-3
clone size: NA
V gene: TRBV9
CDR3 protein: CASSVTGWVTDTQYF
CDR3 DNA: TGTGCCAGCAGCGTGACGGGTTGGGTCACAGATACGCAGTATTTT

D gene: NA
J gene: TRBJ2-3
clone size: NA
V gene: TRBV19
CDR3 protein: CASSIQVTDTQYF
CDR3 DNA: TGTGCCAGTAGTATTCAAGTCACAGATACGCAGTATTTT

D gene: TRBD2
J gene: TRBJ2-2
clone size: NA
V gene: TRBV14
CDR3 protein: CASRREGNTGELFF
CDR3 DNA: TGTGCCAGCAGACGGGAGGGCAACACCGGGGAGCTGTTTTTT

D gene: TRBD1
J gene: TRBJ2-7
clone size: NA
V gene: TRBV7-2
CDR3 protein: CASSSTQGRSYEQYF
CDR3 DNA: TGTGCCAGCAGCTCAACACAGGGGCGTTCCTACGAGCAGTACTTC